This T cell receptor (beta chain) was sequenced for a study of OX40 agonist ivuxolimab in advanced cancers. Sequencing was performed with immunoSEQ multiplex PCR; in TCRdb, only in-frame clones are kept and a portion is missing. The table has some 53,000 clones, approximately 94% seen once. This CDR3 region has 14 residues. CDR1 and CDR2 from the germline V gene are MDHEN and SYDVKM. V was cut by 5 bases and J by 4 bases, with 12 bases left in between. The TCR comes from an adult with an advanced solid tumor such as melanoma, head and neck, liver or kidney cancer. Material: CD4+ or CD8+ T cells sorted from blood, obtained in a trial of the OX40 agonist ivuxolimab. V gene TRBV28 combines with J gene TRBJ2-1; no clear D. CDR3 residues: CASSPPVGYNEQFF. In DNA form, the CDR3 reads TGTGCCAGCAGTCCTCCTGTCGGTTACAATGAGCAGTTCTTC.